The 5 T cell receptor beta chains below were found in one sample sequenced in a study of T cells in Graves' hyperthyroidism and ophthalmopathy. RNA transcripts were the template for amplifying TCR beta CDR3 regions. When the TCR CDR3 underwent first-round RT-PCR, the HTBI primer set was used. TCRdb reprocessed the multiplex PCR reads with MiXCR, giving one entry per CDR3 protein. Of fewer than 600,000 distinct CDR3 sequences listed, 14% are singletons. Sequenced sample: blood. The receptors originated from a woman under 30 with Graves' hyperthyroidism.

This clonotype has at least ten counts. This chain uses TRBV7-8 with TRBJ2-1, with D tentatively TRBD1 (6 bases). The V end was cut by 5 bases, the J end by 0 bases, with 14 bases between. Germline V CDR1 and CDR2: SGHVS, FQNEAQ. The CDR3 loop spans 16 amino acids. CDR3 nucleotides: TGTGCCAGCAGCAACGGGGACAAAGCCTCCTACAATGAGCAGTTCTTC. It translates to CASSNGDKASYNEQFF. The whole variable domain, filled in from reference TRBV7-8 and TRBJ2-1, reads GAGVSQSPRYKVAKRGQDVALRCDPISGHVSLFWYQQALGQGPEFLTYFQNEAQLDKSGLPSDRFFAERPEGSVSTLKIQRTQQEDSAVYLCASSNGDKASYNEQFFGPGTRLTVL.

CDR3 in amino acids: CASSWWDRGNTEAFF. CDR3 in DNA: TGTGCCAGCAGCTGGTGGGACAGGGGAAACACTGAAGCTTTCTTT. The chain recombines TRBV5-8 with TRBJ1-1, with TRBD1 matching over 10 bases. The length of the CDR3 is 15 residues. CDR1 is SGHTS and CDR2 is YDEGEE in the germline V gene. The J segment lost 2 bases and the V segment lost 3 bases, leaving 4 bases of the junction unmatched.

This clonotype was observed many times. The chain combines TRBV11-2 with TRBJ2-1; D is perhaps TRBD1 (6 bases). With 4 bases removed from V and 8 bases from J, the gap between germline ends came to 12 bases. Germline V gives CDR1 SGHAT, CDR2 FQNNGV. The length of the CDR3 is 13 residues. CDR3 nucleotides: TGTGCCAGCAGCTCCTCAGGGGTCTATGAGCAGTTCTTC. It is translated as CASSSSGVYEQFF.

This clonotype was observed many times. The chain employs TRBV29-1 and TRBJ2-1; 15 nucleotides line up with TRBD2. V lost 7 bases, J lost 7 bases, and 14 bases stayed unmatched. The CDR3 is 17 amino acids. CDR1 and CDR2 (germline): SQVTM, ANQGSEA. The CDR3 is CSAGTGLAGGPRNEQFF. The CDR3 nucleotides are TGCAGCGCCGGAACCGGACTAGCGGGAGGGCCGAGAAATGAGCAGTTCTTC.

This clonotype was recorded once. One base away lies a much larger clone, so this may be a sequencing read error. The V and J genes are TRBV5-1 and TRBJ2-3; a possible D gene is TRBD1 (6 bases). The CDR3 length is 14 residues. Germline-derived CDR1 and CDR2 are SGHRS and YFSETQ. The CDR3 sequence: CASSLARGTYTQYF. CDR3 nucleotide sequence: TGCGCCAGCAGCTTGGCCAGGGGCACATATACGCAGTATTTT.